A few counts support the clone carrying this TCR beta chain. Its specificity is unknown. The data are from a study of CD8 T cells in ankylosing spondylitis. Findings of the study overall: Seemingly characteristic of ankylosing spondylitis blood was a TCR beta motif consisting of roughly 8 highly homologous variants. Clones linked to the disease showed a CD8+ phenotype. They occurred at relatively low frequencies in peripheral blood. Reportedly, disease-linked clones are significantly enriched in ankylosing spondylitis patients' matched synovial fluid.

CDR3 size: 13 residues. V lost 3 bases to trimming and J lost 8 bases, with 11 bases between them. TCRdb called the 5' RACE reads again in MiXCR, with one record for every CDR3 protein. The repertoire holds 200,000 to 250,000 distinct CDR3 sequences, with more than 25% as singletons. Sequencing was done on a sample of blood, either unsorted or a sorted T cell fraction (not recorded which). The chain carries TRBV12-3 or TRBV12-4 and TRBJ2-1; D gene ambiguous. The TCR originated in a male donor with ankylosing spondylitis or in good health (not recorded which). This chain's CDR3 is CASSLAPRDEQFF. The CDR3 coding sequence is TGTGCCAGCAGTTTGGCCCCCCGGGATGAGCAGTTCTTC.